This T cell receptor (beta chain) was captured in a study of human T cells and chemical hapten exposure. Study-wide points: Clustering by CDR3 similarity yielded significantly more large clusters from expanded TCRs than controls. Having alopecia, donors may respond immunologically unlike healthy people.

This CDR3 spans 19 amino acids. Each CDR3 protein is one row after TCRdb ran MiXCR on the RACE reads. This sample has roughly 260,000 distinct CDR3 sequences, with 8.6% found just once. The sample's time point: pre-sensitization, week 0. This sample's treatment: therapeutic diphenylcyclopropenone sensitization with weekly scalp DPC. Comments on this clonotype: As yet, its antigen is unknown.

This clonotype originated in a woman in her thirties or forties with alopecia areata. Some clones in this sample may be carry-over from other donors' samples. The chain has TRBV21-1 and TRBJ1-6. TRBV21-1 is a pseudogene. Source: whole blood, taken in connection with sensitization to the hapten diphenylcyclopropenone (DPC). This CDR3 reads CASSKGERSTSSYNSPLHF. In DNA, the CDR3 is TGTGCCAGCAGCAAAGGGGAAAGATCAACGAGCTCCTATAATTCACCCCTCCACTTT.